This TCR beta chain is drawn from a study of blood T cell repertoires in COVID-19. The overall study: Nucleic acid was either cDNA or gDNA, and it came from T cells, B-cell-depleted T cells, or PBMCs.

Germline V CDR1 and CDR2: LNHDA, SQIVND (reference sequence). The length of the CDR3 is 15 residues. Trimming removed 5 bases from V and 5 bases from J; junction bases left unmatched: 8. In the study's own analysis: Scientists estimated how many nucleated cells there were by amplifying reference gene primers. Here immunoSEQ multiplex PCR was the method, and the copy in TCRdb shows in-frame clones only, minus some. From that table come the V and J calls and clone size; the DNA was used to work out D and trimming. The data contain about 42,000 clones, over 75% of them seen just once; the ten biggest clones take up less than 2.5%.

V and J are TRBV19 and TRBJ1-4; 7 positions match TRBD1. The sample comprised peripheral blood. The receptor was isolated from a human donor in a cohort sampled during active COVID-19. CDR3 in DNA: TGTGCCAGTAGTCCCCAGACAGGGAGAAATGAAAAACTGTTTTTT. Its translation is CASSPQTGRNEKLFF.